This T cell receptor (beta chain) originates from a study of beta chain features in type 1 diabetes. Across the whole study: What patients shared with healthy donors was a similar profile of age, gender and cell yields.

Staining for CD45RO/CCR7/CD25/CD127/CD95/CD27 allowed sorting of CD4+ naive, central memory, regulatory and stem cell-like memory cells. Sorting produced populations that all topped 95% purity. A few counts support this clone. Its cognate antigen is unknown. Per germline, CDR1 SGHNT and CDR2 YYREEE (reference sequence). V lost 4 bases and J 1 base, leaving 17 bases between the germline ends. This CDR3 contains 16 residues. The study reverse transcribed the entire isolated RNA, so it sequenced expressed TCRB transcripts. Here immunoSEQ multiplex PCR was the method, and the copy in TCRdb shows in-frame clones only, minus some. The table has under 200,000 clones, around 10% seen once; the top ten hold around 0.48%. General study findings and limits: Significant though moderate, a shortening of TCRB CDR3s appeared in all four CD4+ subsets of Type 1 diabetes patients.

Sequencing was performed on central memory CD4+ T cells from blood. This sequence was found in a man aged 25 to 40 with type 1 diabetes. The genes are TRBV5-4 and TRBJ2-5; tentative D call: TRBD1 (7 bases). The CDR3 DNA reads TGTGCCAGCAGCGGAGGGGCGAACAGGGGCCAAGAGACCCAGTACTTC. This sequence encodes CASSGGANRGQETQYF.